The TCR beta chain described here comes from a study of a mutant IDH1 vaccine in newly diagnosed glioma. At the level of the study: Of the patients given treatment, roughly 62% were male and about 40% were female, and a mean age of approximately 37 years was recorded. The week-35 safety follow-up was V12, and the week-47 study end was V13. Whole-study results and caveats: Pseudoprogression looked unconnected to shifts in top peripheral T cell clonotypes.

Details on this clone: Its antigen is as yet unknown.

Indicated time point: week 35, safety follow-up. One vaccine dose held 300 ug of mutant IDH1 20-mer peptide and came with topical imiquimod. The patients received vaccinations eight times, in weeks 1, 3, 5, 7, 11, 15, 19 and 23. CDR3 length: 15 amino acids. Germline CDR1 reads SGHVS; CDR2 reads FQNEAQ. V gave up 1 base and J gave up 3 bases, with 10 bases separating them. Here immunoSEQ multiplex PCR was the method, and the copy in TCRdb shows in-frame clones only, minus some. The repertoire consists of about 45,000 clones, with about 92% occurring once and the leading ten covering roughly 2.4%. The clonotype originates from a man aged 50-60 years with glioma. Source: PBMCs, taken from a glioma patient whose treatment included an IDH1 peptide vaccine. The genes are TRBV7-8 and TRBJ2-1; tentatively, D is TRBD2 (5 bases). For the CDR3, the DNA is TGTGCCAGCAGCTTAGACTGGGGAGACTACAATGAGCAGTTCTTC. Translating it yields CASSLDWGDYNEQFF.